One sample yielded the 23 T cell receptor beta chains listed below, sequenced in a study of regulatory T cells in long-lasting Graves disease. Time point specified: persistent/refractory GD, antithyroid drugs over 5 years with positive TRAb. PBMC-extracted RNA yielded the TCR library. Building the TCR beta libraries relied on iRepertoire HTBI primers, and CDR3 regions underwent Arm-PCR. TCRdb independently ran MiXCR on the multiplex PCR reads; one entry per CDR3 protein. The table includes 500,000 to 700,000 distinct CDR3 sequences, 25% to 35% detected once. This material consisted of peripheral blood mononuclear cells (PBMCs), taken when the disease was refractory, from a patient treated with antithyroid drugs. The receptors shown here come from a female donor with Graves disease.

CDR3 loop: CASSQDLRERYEQYF. Here the CDR3 DNA reads TGTGCCAGCAGCCAAGATTTGCGGGAGAGGTACGAGCAGTACTTC. The V call is TRBV4-2, the J call TRBJ2-7, with TRBD2 identical over 7 bases. The CDR3 is 15 amino acids. With V trimmed by 0 bases and J by 4 bases, 6 bases remained unmatched. CDR1 and CDR2 from the germline V gene are LGHNA and YNFKEQ.

The genes are TRBV6-9 and TRBJ1-5; D uncertain. The length of the CDR3 is 11 residues. Germline lookup yields CDR1 MNHGY and CDR2 SVAAGI. V dropped 3 bases and J dropped 9 bases, with 6 bases sitting between them. The CDR3 nucleotides are TGTGCCAGCAGTTACCTGGGGCCCCAGCATTTT. Protein: CASSYLGPQHF.

This clonotype was seen many times. V usage is TRBV2 and J usage is TRBJ1-5; 9 nucleotides agree with TRBD1. This CDR3 spans 14 amino acids. With 6 bases clipped from V and 7 bases from J, the junction kept 7 bases outside the gene matches. Germline-derived CDR1 and CDR2 are SNHLY and FYNNEI. The CDR3 spells CASRAGQGRQPQHF. CDR3 DNA sequence: TGTGCCAGCAGGGCGGGACAGGGTCGCCAGCCCCAGCATTTT.

The genes are TRBV19 and TRBJ1-5; tentatively, D is TRBD1 (5 bases). Between the trimmed V and J ends, which lost 2 bases and 2 bases, there was a span of 22 bases. Germline V gene data show CDR1 as LNHDA and CDR2 as SQIVND (reference sequence). CDR3 length: 19 residues. The CDR3: CASSIPPGRRGYGNQPQHF. The CDR3 nucleotides are TGTGCCAGTAGTATACCTCCGGGACGGAGAGGGTATGGCAATCAGCCCCAGCATTTT.

This chain joins TRBV15 and TRBJ2-4, with D possibly being TRBD2 (6 bases). There are 16 residues in the CDR3. In germline, CDR1 is LNHNV, CDR2 YYDKDF (reference sequence). The V gene lost 0 bases and the J gene lost 7 bases, with 16 bases spanning the gap. Written as DNA, the CDR3 is TGTGCCACCAGCAGAGATCGGGACTCCTTTAGGAACATTCAGTACTTC. Translation: CATSRDRDSFRNIQYF. The variable domain in full, completed from reference TRBV15 and TRBJ2-4, reads DAMVIQNPRYQVTQFGKPVTLSCSQTLNHNVMYWYQQKSSQAPKLLFHYYDKDFNNEADTPDNFQSRRPNTSFCFLDIRSPGLGDTAMYLCATSRDRDSFRNIQYFGAGTRLSVL.

This clonotype was seen at least ten times. The gene calls are TRBV20-1 and TRBJ1-2; D is unclear. V was shortened by 0 bases and J by 3 bases, with 14 bases between the two germline ends. The CDR3 totals 15 residues. The germline CDR1 and CDR2 sequences are DFQATT and SNEGSKA (reference sequence). The CDR3 region is CSARDIRGFHYGYTF. The DNA for the CDR3 is TGCAGTGCTAGAGACATCCGGGGATTCCACTATGGCTACACCTTC.

Ten or more counts support this clonotype. The chain employs TRBV12-3 or TRBV12-4 and TRBJ1-3, with 8 bases lining up with TRBD1. Trimming removed 5 bases from V and 2 bases from J; junction bases left unmatched: 8. The CDR3 is 16 amino acids. CDR3 amino acids: CASSPPWTGTGNTIYF. In DNA, the CDR3 is TGTGCCAGCAGTCCACCCTGGACAGGGACTGGAAACACCATATATTTT.

The J gene is TRBJ1-4, the V gene TRBV30, with D possibly being TRBD1 (6 bases). V shed 0 bases and J shed 7 bases, with 18 bases lying between them. The germline V gene has CDR1 GTSNPN and CDR2 SVGIG (reference sequence). The CDR3 runs 16 residues. DNA of the CDR3: TGTGCCTGGAGTGTACAATTAGGGGGGATCGGTGAAAAACTGTTTTTT. Encoded protein: CAWSVQLGGIGEKLFF.

This clonotype appeared a few times. V and J are TRBV7-9 and TRBJ2-4; D may be TRBD1 (5 bases). Looked up from germline, CDR1 is SEHNR and CDR2 is FQNEAQ (reference sequence). V lost 5 bases, J lost 1 base, and 15 bases lay in between. This CDR3 comprises 16 residues. CDR3 nucleotides: TGTGCCAGCAGCCCAAGGGGAAGTTTGGCCAAAAACATTCAGTACTTC. Protein: CASSPRGSLAKNIQYF.

The V and J genes are TRBV30 and TRBJ1-6, with TRBD1 as a possible D gene (5 bases). V lost 8 bases and J lost 10, with 12 bases in between. Germline V gene sequence: CDR1 GTSNPN, CDR2 SVGIG (reference sequence). The CDR3 contains 11 residues. The CDR3 DNA is TGTGCCATCAGCGGGGGATCACCCCTCCACTTT. Translation: CAISGGSPLHF.

CDR3 region: CASSAEAGTVSYEQYF. CDR3 in DNA: TGCGCCAGCAGCGCCGAGGCCGGGACAGTCTCCTACGAGCAGTACTTC. The chain uses TRBV5-1 and TRBJ2-7; 7 positions agree with TRBD1. CDR3 length: 16 residues. V lost 4 bases, J lost 0 bases, and 10 bases stayed unmatched. The germline V gene encodes CDR1 SGHRS and CDR2 YFSETQ.

On this clonotype: A read error may be the cause here, since a much bigger clone is one base away. The chain recombines TRBV7-3 with TRBJ1-5; 10 positions agree with TRBD1. The CDR3 spans 15 residues. The germline CDR1 and CDR2 sequences are SGHTA and FQGTGA. J lost 5 bases, V lost 5 bases, and 6 bases had no gene match. CDR3 coding DNA: TGTGCCAGCAGCACCGGGACAGGGGTCCATCAGCCCCAGCATTTT. Amino acids: CASSTGTGVHQPQHF.

The chain employs TRBV25-1 and TRBJ2-7, with 7 bases fitting TRBD1. There are 13 residues in the CDR3. Germline loops: CDR1 MGHDK, CDR2 SYGVNS. The V segment lost 3 bases and the J segment 9 bases; nucleotides outside the gene matches: 8. Here the CDR3 DNA reads TGTGCCAGCAGTGATTCTGACAGGGCCGCGCAGTACTTC. It translates to CASSDSDRAAQYF.

The chain employs TRBV7-9 and TRBJ2-6, with TRBD2 as a possible D gene (5 bases). Trimming pared 5 bases from V and 0 bases from J, leaving 11 bases between. From germline, CDR1 is SEHNR and CDR2 FQNEAQ (reference sequence). The CDR3 sequence is 16 residues long. CDR3 in amino acids: CASSLKGSSGANVLTF. The CDR3 DNA reads TGTGCCAGCAGCCTTAAAGGGAGCTCTGGGGCCAACGTCCTGACTTTC.

The chain uses TRBV5-1 and TRBJ1-1; 10 positions agree with TRBD1. This CDR3 is 14 amino acids long. In germline, CDR1 is SGHRS, CDR2 YFSETQ. Trimming at V came to 3 bases and at J to 5 bases, leaving 4 bases not matched to a gene. The CDR3 DNA follows: TGCGCCAGCAGCTCGACAGGGGGCTGGACTGAAGCTTTCTTT. Translating gives CASSSTGGWTEAFF.

J is TRBJ2-3 and V is TRBV7-9; 11 nucleotides agree with TRBD2. V dropped 7 bases and J dropped 0; count of bases not matched to a gene: 6. Per the germline V gene, CDR1 is SEHNR and CDR2 is FQNEAQ (reference sequence). This CDR3 is built from 16 residues. This chain's CDR3 is CASNLGTSGSTDTQYF. For the CDR3, the DNA is TGTGCCAGCAACTTGGGGACTAGCGGTAGCACAGATACGCAGTATTTT.

This clonotype was picked up one time. This chain joins TRBV11-2 and TRBJ2-7, with 9 bases lining up with TRBD2. This CDR3 region has 18 residues. The germline V gene encodes CDR1 SGHAT and CDR2 FQNNGV. V was clipped by 1 base and J by 3 bases; unmatched bases: 13. The CDR3 DNA is TGTGCCAGCAGCTTAGCCCAACCCCTTAGCGGGAGTTTCTACGAGCAGTACTTC. Translated, it gives CASSLAQPLSGSFYEQYF. The full variable domain, its missing parts supplied by reference TRBV11-2 and TRBJ2-7, is EAGVAQSPRYKIIEKRQSVAFWCNPISGHATLYWYQQILGQGPKLLIQFQNNGVVDDSQLPKDRFSAERLKGVDSTLKIQPAKLEDSAVYLCASSLAQPLSGSFYEQYFGPGTRLTVT.

Concerning this clonotype itself: One end of the junction does not line up with germline, which may come from a read error. The chain couples TRBV7-9 to TRBJ1-2; D is unclear. This CDR3 is built from 13 residues. Germline V gene lookup returns CDR1 SEHNR and CDR2 FQNEAQ (reference sequence). The CDR3 DNA reads as TGCGCCAGCAGTGAGGACGGGTCGATCGGCTACACCTTC. The encoded protein is CASSEDGSIGYTF.

This clonotype occurred a few times. V and J are TRBV29-1 and TRBJ1-2; D gene uncertain. The V end was cut by 2 bases, the J end by 2 bases, with 6 bases between. This CDR3 comprises 12 residues. The germline V gene has CDR1 SQVTM and CDR2 ANQGSEA. CDR3 DNA: TGCAGCGTTGAACAACTGAACTATGGCTACACCTTC. This gives the protein CSVEQLNYGYTF.

In its sample, this clonotype was seen a few times. The gene calls are TRBV29-1 and TRBJ2-7; 7 nucleotides align to TRBD2. Trimming took 6 bases from V and 4 from J; bases not matched to a gene: 3. There are 11 residues in the CDR3. CDR1 is SQVTM, CDR2 ANQGSEA, per germline. CDR3 nucleotide sequence: TGCAGCGTGTCTAGCGGTTACGAGCAGTACTTC. It specifies CSVSSGYEQYF.

The chain has TRBV7-6 and TRBJ2-7; perhaps D is TRBD1 or TRBD2 (5 bases each). The V end lost 2 bases, the J end lost 1 base, and 12 bases lay between the germline ends. This CDR3 is 15 amino acids long. CDR1 and CDR2 from the germline V gene are SGHVS and FNYEAQ. The CDR3 bases are TGTGCCAGCAGCTTAATTCGGGACGCTTCCTACGAGCAGTACTTC. It yields the protein CASSLIRDASYEQYF. Based on the CDR3 plus reference TRBV7-6 and TRBJ2-7, the full variable domain is GAGVSQSPRYKVTKRGQDVALRCDPISGHVSLYWYRQALGQGPEFLTYFNYEAQQDKSGLPNDRFSAERPEGSISTLTIQRTEQRDSAMYRCASSLIRDASYEQYFGPGTRLTVT.

The count of this clonotype is one. V usage is TRBV12-5 and J usage is TRBJ1-5, with D tentatively TRBD1 (6 bases). The CDR3 sequence is 15 residues long. Trimming left V 3 bases short and J 0 bases short, with 9 bases between. Germline V gene data show CDR1 as LGHNT and CDR2 as FRNRAP. CDR3 DNA: TGTGCTAGTGGTTTCGGGGGGCTTAGCAATCAGCCCCAGCATTTT. The encoded protein is CASGFGGLSNQPQHF.

As for this clonotype: The CDR3 ends on some other residue instead of the conserved phenylalanine or tryptophan, so this is likely a read error. V is TRBV2 and J is TRBJ1-1; 10 nucleotides agree with TRBD1. V lost 6 bases to trimming and J lost 4 bases; unmatched junction nucleotides: 14. CDR3 length equals 17 residues. Germline loops: CDR1 SNHLY, CDR2 FYNNEI. CDR3 sequence: CASSLRDRGDRITEAFS. CDR3 in DNA: TGTGCCAGCAGCCTCCGGGACAGGGGAGATCGGATCACTGAAGCTTTCTCT.